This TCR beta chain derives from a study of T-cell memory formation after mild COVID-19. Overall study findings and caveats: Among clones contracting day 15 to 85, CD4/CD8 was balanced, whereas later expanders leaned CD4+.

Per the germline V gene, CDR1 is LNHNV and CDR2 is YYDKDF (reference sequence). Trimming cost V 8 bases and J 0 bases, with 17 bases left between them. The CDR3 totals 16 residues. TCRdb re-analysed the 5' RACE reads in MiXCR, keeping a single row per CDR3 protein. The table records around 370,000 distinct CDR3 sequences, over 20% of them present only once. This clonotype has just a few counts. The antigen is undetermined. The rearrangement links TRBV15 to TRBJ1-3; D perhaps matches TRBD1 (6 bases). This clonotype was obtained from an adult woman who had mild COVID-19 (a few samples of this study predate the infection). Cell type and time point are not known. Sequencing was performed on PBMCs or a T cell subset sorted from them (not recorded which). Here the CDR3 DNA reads TGTGCCACCGGATGGGACATCCCCGCCTCTGGAAACACCATATATTTT. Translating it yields CATGWDIPASGNTIYF.